A single sample gave rise to the 2 T cell receptor beta chains below, sequenced in a study of cytomegalovirus exposure and HLA in healthy donors. Measured with immunoSEQ multiplex PCR; TCRdb has only the in-frame clones, and not every one. Of around 250,000 clones listed, about 90% are singletons. Sequencing was done on a sample of PBMCs. These receptors were collected from a woman aged 30 to 39 in good health and CMV-seronegative.

The J gene is TRBJ2-6, the V gene TRBV11-1; 7 bases align to TRBD1. Germline V gene data show CDR1 as SGHAT and CDR2 as FQDESV (reference sequence). Trimming at V came to 1 base and at J to 3 bases, leaving 3 bases not matched to a gene. The CDR3 extends over 16 amino acids. In DNA form, the CDR3 reads TGTGCCAGCAGCTTAGAGGGGGCGCATGGGGCCAACGTCCTGACTTTC. It yields the protein CASSLEGAHGANVLTF.

The chain couples TRBV9 to TRBJ2-1; D is possibly TRBD2 (5 bases). Germline CDR1 is SGDLS and CDR2 is YYNGEE. V lost 3 bases and J 5 bases, leaving 15 bases between the germline ends. The CDR3 runs to 15 residues. CDR3 in DNA: TGTGCCAGCAGCGCCCAACCGGGAACCCACAATGAGCAGTTCTTC. Translated, it gives CASSAQPGTHNEQFF.